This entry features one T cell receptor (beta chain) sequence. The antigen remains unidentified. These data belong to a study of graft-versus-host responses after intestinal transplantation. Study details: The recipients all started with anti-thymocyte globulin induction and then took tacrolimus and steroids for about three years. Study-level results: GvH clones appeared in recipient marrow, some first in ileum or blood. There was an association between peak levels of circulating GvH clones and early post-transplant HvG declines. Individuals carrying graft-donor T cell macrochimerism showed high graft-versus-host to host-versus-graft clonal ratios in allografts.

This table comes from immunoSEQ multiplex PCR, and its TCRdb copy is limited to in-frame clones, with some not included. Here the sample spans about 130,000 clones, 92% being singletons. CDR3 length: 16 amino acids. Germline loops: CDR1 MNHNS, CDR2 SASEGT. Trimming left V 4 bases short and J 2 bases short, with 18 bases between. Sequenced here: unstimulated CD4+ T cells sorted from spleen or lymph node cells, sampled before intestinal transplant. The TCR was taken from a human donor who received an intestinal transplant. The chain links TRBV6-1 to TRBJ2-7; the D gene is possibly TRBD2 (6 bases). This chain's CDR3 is CASSGASGVGAYEQYF. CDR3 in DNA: TGTGCCAGCAGTGGGGCATCGGGGGTAGGAGCCTACGAGCAGTACTTC.